One sample yielded the 27 T cell receptor beta chains listed below, sequenced in a study of cytomegalovirus exposure and HLA in healthy donors. Repertoires were generated with immunoSEQ multiplex PCR, while TCRdb's copy carries only in-frame clones and drops some. The data contain more than 250,000 clones, just over 85% of them singletons. Sequenced sample: PBMCs. The receptors derive from a woman between 18 and 29 years old in good health and CMV-seronegative.

V is TRBV7-9 and J is TRBJ2-5; 7 positions agree with TRBD2. The CDR3 covers 15 residues. The germline CDR1 and CDR2 sequences are SEHNR and FQNEAQ (reference sequence). J lost 3 bases, V lost 5 bases, and 9 bases had no gene match. The CDR3 protein is CASSLILATEETQYF. The CDR3 DNA follows: TGTGCCAGCAGCCTAATACTAGCGACAGAAGAGACCCAGTACTTC.

V and J are TRBV9 and TRBJ2-4; D is perhaps TRBD2 (5 bases). The length of the CDR3 is 14 residues. Looked up from germline, CDR1 is SGDLS and CDR2 is YYNGEE. V was trimmed by 0 bases and J by 3 bases, leaving 7 bases between them. CDR3 in amino acids: CASSVGGIKNIQYF. Written as DNA, the CDR3 is TGTGCCAGCAGCGTAGGAGGGATCAAAAACATTCAGTACTTC.

This clone was seen a single time. The chain is built from TRBV28 and TRBJ2-7; 8 bases map to TRBD2. The V and J ends lost 3 bases and 3 bases, in that order; junction bases with no gene match: 7. Germline CDR1 MDHEN, CDR2 SYDVKM. The CDR3 is 15 amino acids. Here the CDR3 DNA reads TGTGCCAGCAGTTTCCCCCTAGCGGGCAGCTACGAGCAGTACTTC. Residues: CASSFPLAGSYEQYF.

This chain joins TRBV29-1 and TRBJ1-2; 8 positions agree with TRBD1. Germline V gene sequence: CDR1 SQVTM, CDR2 ANQGSEA. The CDR3 is 13 amino acids. The ends lost 2 bases at V and 10 bases at J; junction bases unmatched: 9. The CDR3 here is CSVESQGAYDYTF. The CDR3 nucleotides read TGCAGCGTTGAAAGCCAGGGGGCCTACGACTACACCTTC.

The chain recombines TRBV2 with TRBJ2-3; no reliable D call. CDR1 and CDR2 from the germline V gene are SNHLY and FYNNEI. The CDR3 consists of 16 residues. V lost 7 bases and J 1 base, leaving 18 bases between the germline ends. CDR3: CASILSPLGGTDTQYF. CDR3 nucleotides: TGTGCCAGCATTTTGTCTCCGCTAGGAGGCACAGATACGCAGTATTTT. Combining the CDR3 with reference TRBV2 and TRBJ2-3 gives the whole variable domain EPEVTQTPSHQVTQMGQEVILRCVPISNHLYFYWYRQILGQKVEFLVSFYNNEISEKSEIFDDQFSVERPDGSNFTLKIRSTKLEDSAMYFCASILSPLGGTDTQYFGPGTRLTVL.

This clone was seen once. The V call is TRBV25-1, the J call TRBJ2-1; 11 bases line up with TRBD2. This CDR3 is built from 17 residues. Germline lookup yields CDR1 MGHDK and CDR2 SYGVNS. V shed 0 bases and J 8 bases; nucleotides not matched to a gene: 9. CDR3 protein: CASSEYLLAGDGYEQFF. The CDR3 DNA follows: TGTGCCAGCAGTGAATATTTACTAGCGGGAGACGGTTATGAGCAGTTCTTC.

This clone turned up a few times. The rearrangement joins TRBV5-1 to TRBJ1-2, with 8 bases fitting TRBD1. Trimming removed 0 bases from V and 7 bases from J; junction bases left unmatched: 8. This CDR3 is built from 15 residues. Germline assignment: CDR1 SGHRS and CDR2 YFSETQ. The CDR3 region is CASSLARDRGGGYTF. DNA of the CDR3: TGCGCCAGCAGCTTGGCCCGTGACAGGGGTGGTGGCTACACCTTC.

This clone has a handful of counts. V is TRBV27 and J is TRBJ1-2; TRBD1 aligns across 11 bases. The germline CDR1 and CDR2 sequences are MNHEY and SMNVEV (reference sequence). The CDR3 sequence is 14 residues long. The ends lost 5 bases at V and 2 bases at J; junction bases unmatched: 1. In nucleotides, the CDR3 is TGTGCCAGCAGTCGGGACAGGGGGAACTATGGCTACACCTTC. Its protein is CASSRDRGNYGYTF.

The chain uses TRBV5-1 and TRBJ2-7; 13 bases fit TRBD2. Germline assignment: CDR1 SGHRS and CDR2 YFSETQ. The CDR3 has 15 amino acids. The V gene end was trimmed by 3 bases and the J gene end by 0 bases; junction bases not matched to a gene: 0. CDR3 nucleotide sequence: TGCGCCAGCAGCTGGACTAGCGGGAGCTCCTACGAGCAGTACTTC. Translation gives CASSWTSGSSYEQYF.

This clone occurred a few times. The J gene is TRBJ2-7, the V gene TRBV9; no clear D gene. The V gene's germline CDR1 is SGDLS and CDR2 YYNGEE. The CDR3 runs to 12 residues. Trimming removed 2 bases from V and 3 bases from J, with 6 bases in between. CDR3 sequence: CASSVGSYEQYF. The CDR3 nucleotides are TGTGCCAGCAGCGTGGGCAGCTACGAGCAGTACTTC.

This chain joins TRBV4-1 and TRBJ2-1, with TRBD2 identical over 16 bases. The CDR3 consists of 18 residues. V dropped 1 base and J dropped 4; count of bases not matched to a gene: 4. Looked up from germline, CDR1 is MGHRA and CDR2 is YSYEKL. CDR3 amino acids: CASSQAGTSGRVYNEQFF. The CDR3 bases are TGCGCCAGCAGCCAAGCCGGGACTAGCGGGAGGGTATACAATGAGCAGTTCTTC.

J is TRBJ2-7 and V is TRBV7-9, with TRBD1 matching over 11 bases. V lost 4 bases, J lost 3 bases, and 2 bases stayed unmatched. The germline V gene has CDR1 SEHNR and CDR2 FQNEAQ (reference sequence). This CDR3 comprises 14 residues. The DNA for the CDR3 is TGTGCCAGCAGCTCGGGACAGGGGGTCTACGAGCAGTACTTC. It codes for CASSSGQGVYEQYF.

This clone was picked up a small number of times. The rearrangement joins TRBV12-5 to TRBJ2-1; possible D gene TRBD2, 6 bases. In germline, CDR1 is LGHNT, CDR2 FRNRAP. This CDR3 comprises 12 residues. V was pared by 5 bases and J by 10 bases, with 12 bases between. The CDR3 region is CASGRLEGEQFF. CDR3 DNA: TGTGCTAGTGGTCGACTAGAGGGGGAGCAGTTCTTC.

The V call is TRBV30, the J call TRBJ1-1; maybe TRBD1 (5 bases). The CDR3 has 12 residues. Trimming cost V 5 bases and J 1 base, with 8 bases left between them. The germline CDR1 and CDR2 sequences are GTSNPN and SVGIG (reference sequence). The CDR3 bases are TGTGCCTGGGGACATTGGAACACTGAAGCTTTCTTT. It encodes CAWGHWNTEAFF.

This sequence joins TRBV5-4 and TRBJ2-2; D possibly corresponds to TRBD1 (5 bases). V shed 4 bases and J shed 8 bases, with 12 bases lying between them. Germline V gene data show CDR1 as SGHNT and CDR2 as YYREEE (reference sequence). The CDR3 spans 13 residues. CDR3 sequence reads: CASSPSRGGELFF. CDR3 in DNA: TGTGCCAGCAGCCCCTCAAGGGGAGGGGAGCTGTTTTTT. Together with reference TRBV5-4 and TRBJ2-2, the CDR3 gives the full variable domain: ETGVTQSPTHLIKTRGQQVTLRCSSQSGHNTVSWYQQALGQGPQFIFQYYREEENGRGNFPPRFSGLQFPNYSSELNVNALELDDSALYLCASSPSRGGELFFGEGSRLTVL.

V is TRBV5-4 and J is TRBJ2-7; 7 nucleotides agree with TRBD1. Germline assignment: CDR1 SGHNT and CDR2 YYREEE (reference sequence). The V segment lost 4 bases and the J segment 1 base; nucleotides outside the gene matches: 14. This CDR3 spans 17 amino acids. CDR3 DNA: TGTGCCAGCAGCCTTCCCTCCTCCGGGACAGTGTCCTACGAGCAGTACTTC. This sequence encodes CASSLPSSGTVSYEQYF.

Of note for this clone: The identical CDR3 is also encoded by other nucleotide sequences in the sample. The rearrangement joins TRBV28 to TRBJ2-7; possibly TRBD2 for D (5 bases). CDR1 and CDR2 from the germline V gene are MDHEN and SYDVKM. This CDR3 is 14 amino acids long. V lost 5 bases and J lost 1, with 12 bases in between. The CDR3 sequence is CASSPGLLSYEQYF. In nucleotides, the CDR3 is TGTGCCAGCAGTCCCGGACTGCTTTCCTACGAGCAGTACTTC.

This chain uses TRBV15 with TRBJ2-1; 10 nucleotides line up with TRBD2. This CDR3 region has 16 residues. V lost 1 base, J lost 8 bases, and 8 bases stayed unmatched. Germline lookup yields CDR1 LNHNV and CDR2 YYDKDF (reference sequence). The CDR3 protein is CATSRGQLAGRDEQFF. The DNA for the CDR3 is TGTGCCACCAGCAGAGGTCAACTAGCGGGAAGGGATGAGCAGTTCTTC. Together with reference TRBV15 and TRBJ2-1, the CDR3 gives the full variable domain: DAMVIQNPRYQVTQFGKPVTLSCSQTLNHNVMYWYQQKSSQAPKLLFHYYDKDFNNEADTPDNFQSRRPNTSFCFLDIRSPGLGDTAMYLCATSRGQLAGRDEQFFGPGTRLTVL.

The chain is built from TRBV5-3 and TRBJ1-1; 8 bases are shared with TRBD1. TRBV5-3 is an ORF, and what it does is uncertain. The CDR3 consists of 15 residues. The V and J ends lost 5 bases and 0 bases, in that order; junction bases with no gene match: 6. This chain's CDR3 is CARSPDRGLNTEAFF. CDR3 in DNA: TGTGCCAGAAGTCCTGACAGGGGCCTGAACACTGAAGCTTTCTTT.

The chain is built from TRBV7-3 and TRBJ2-7, with D possibly matching TRBD2 (6 bases). This CDR3 region has 14 residues. From germline, CDR1 is SGHTA and CDR2 FQGTGA. The V end lost 2 bases, the J end lost 7 bases, and 15 bases lay between the germline ends. The DNA for the CDR3 is TGTGCCAGCAGCTTAGACGGGAGTCGAGCTGAGCAGTACTTC. Translation gives CASSLDGSRAEQYF.

CDR3 DNA sequence: TGTGCCAGCAGCTTTGGGACAGGGCCCACCTACGAGCAGTACTTC. Translating it yields CASSFGTGPTYEQYF. The chain carries TRBV7-8 and TRBJ2-7, with 9 bases lining up with TRBD1. V shed 3 bases and J 2 bases; nucleotides not matched to a gene: 5. Germline CDR1 is SGHVS and CDR2 is FQNEAQ. The CDR3 is 15 amino acids.

The chain has TRBV5-1 and TRBJ2-2; D not certain. CDR3 length equals 11 residues. Per germline, CDR1 SGHRS and CDR2 YFSETQ. V lost 5 bases to trimming and J lost 9 bases, with 8 bases between them. The CDR3: CASRKARELFF. As DNA, the CDR3 is TGCGCCAGCAGAAAAGCCCGGGAGCTGTTTTTT.

The V gene is TRBV7-9, the J gene TRBJ2-3; 9 bases map to TRBD1. Germline CDR1 reads SEHNR; CDR2 reads FQNEAQ (reference sequence). CDR3 length: 17 amino acids. V shed 5 bases and J 5 bases; nucleotides not matched to a gene: 14. As DNA, the CDR3 is TGTGCCAGCAGCCCGGGGGACAGGGCACCCGCGAGAGATACGCAGTATTTT. Protein sequence: CASSPGDRAPARDTQYF.

The genes are TRBV5-1 and TRBJ2-2, with 7 nucleotides matching TRBD2. Germline V gene lookup returns CDR1 SGHRS and CDR2 YFSETQ. The CDR3 covers 15 residues. After removal of 5 bases from V and 2 bases from J, the junction contained 6 bases not matched to a gene. In DNA form, the CDR3 reads TGCGCCAGCAGGTCTGGACTAGTAAACACCGGGGAGCTGTTTTTT. It translates to CASRSGLVNTGELFF.

The rearrangement links TRBV4-3 to TRBJ2-1; maybe TRBD2 (5 bases). This CDR3 has 16 residues. Looked up from germline, CDR1 is LGHNA and CDR2 is YSLEER. V was shortened by 4 bases and J by 3 bases, with 16 bases between the two germline ends. CDR3 DNA sequence: TGCGCCAGCAGCCCCAGTCGGGCGGGTAGCTACAATGAGCAGTTCTTC. Its translation: CASSPSRAGSYNEQFF.

This chain uses TRBV10-3 with TRBJ1-1; 9 bases agree with TRBD1. The V and J ends lost 10 bases and 3 bases, in that order; junction bases with no gene match: 12. The CDR3 sequence is 15 residues long. Germline CDR1 reads ENHRY; CDR2 reads SYGVKD. CDR3 in DNA: TGTGCCACAAAGGGACAGGGAGTAGGGTACACTGAAGCTTTCTTT. This encodes CATKGQGVGYTEAFF.

The chain links TRBV23-1 to TRBJ1-2, with D maybe TRBD1 (5 bases). TRBV23-1 is sorted into the ORF group, with uncertain function. This CDR3 spans 12 amino acids. V gave up 7 bases and J gave up 6 bases, with 12 bases separating them. The DNA of the CDR3 is TGCGCCAGCACCAGGAGGGGACATGGCTACACCTTC. This translates into CASTRRGHGYTF.